The 25 T cell receptor beta chains listed next were all sequenced from one sample in a study of T cell repertoires in cytomegalovirus infection. From the reads, TCRdb called clonotypes with MiXCR, one entry per CDR3 protein. Found here are about 310,000 distinct CDR3 sequences, under 20% of them singletons; the top ten hold about 12%. Sequences were obtained from PBMCs. All receptors come from a human donor in good health (CMV status not recorded). Some clones in this sample may be carry-over from other donors' samples.

V gene TRBV5-8 combines with J gene TRBJ2-3; possible D gene TRBD2, 6 bases. Germline CDR1 and CDR2: SGHTS and YDEGEE. V was cut by 0 bases and J by 11 bases, with 25 bases left in between. CDR3 size: 17 residues. The CDR3, as DNA: TGTGCCAGCAGCTTGGCTAGGAGGGGAACTTTGGGAATACGGCAGTATTTT. Residues: CASSLARRGTLGIRQYF.

This clonotype has at least ten counts. The chain is built from TRBV20-1 and TRBJ2-5; 9 nucleotides line up with TRBD2. V shed 0 bases and J 5 bases; nucleotides not matched to a gene: 10. The CDR3 has 16 amino acids. CDR1 is DFQATT, CDR2 SNEGSKA, per germline (reference sequence). The CDR3 region has the DNA TGCAGTGCTAGAGAGGAGGGGCGGGGGGGCCGGGAGACCCAGTACTTC. Its translation: CSAREEGRGGRETQYF.

The sample holds many counts of this clonotype. This rearrangement joins TRBV7-9 to TRBJ2-4; 7 bases are shared with TRBD2. V was clipped by 3 bases and J by 0 bases; unmatched bases: 2. The CDR3 has 15 amino acids. Germline V CDR1 and CDR2: SEHNR, FQNEAQ (reference sequence). Here the CDR3 DNA reads TGTGCCAGCAGCTTTGCGGGAGTAGCCAAAAACATTCAGTACTTC. This gives the protein CASSFAGVAKNIQYF.

This chain uses TRBV20-1 with TRBJ2-1; 10 bases line up with TRBD1. The germline V gene has CDR1 DFQATT and CDR2 SNEGSKA (reference sequence). The CDR3 is made up of 15 amino acids. J was trimmed by 9 bases and V by 0 bases; bases with no gene match: 8. The CDR3 nucleotides are TGCAGTGCTAGAGATCGGGACAGGGGAGTCGCTGAGCAGTTCTTC. Its translation: CSARDRDRGVAEQFF.

This clonotype was found many times. V is TRBV7-2 and J is TRBJ2-1; D is unclear. The germline V gene has CDR1 SGHTA and CDR2 FQGNSA. With 7 bases removed from V and 2 bases from J, the gap between germline ends came to 15 bases. The CDR3 covers 15 residues. In DNA form, the CDR3 reads TGTGCCAGCACCGTATTCGTAGATACCTACAATGAGCAGTTCTTC. This codes for CASTVFVDTYNEQFF.

This clonotype was observed a few times. This chain joins TRBV20-1 and TRBJ2-7; TRBD1 matches 12 bases. CDR3 size: 16 residues. Trimming removed 6 bases from V and 3 bases from J; junction bases left unmatched: 12. Germline V gives CDR1 DFQATT, CDR2 SNEGSKA (reference sequence). CDR3 bases: TGCAGTGCGCTTGATTTCGGGACAGGGGGCAACTACGAGCAGTACTTC. Amino acid sequence: CSALDFGTGGNYEQYF.

The chain couples TRBV24-1 to TRBJ2-3; D may be TRBD2 (6 bases). Germline assignment: CDR1 KGHDR and CDR2 SFDVKD. Trimming took off 3 bases at V and 5 bases at J, with 11 bases between the two ends. The CDR3 spans 14 residues. As DNA, the CDR3 is TGTGCCACCAGTGATCGGGGGTACGGAGATACGCAGTATTTT. It yields the protein CATSDRGYGDTQYF.

This clonotype was detected ten times or more. The chain employs TRBV6-1 and TRBJ2-1, with 9 bases identical to TRBD2. V dropped 6 bases and J dropped 4; count of bases not matched to a gene: 10. This CDR3 contains 16 residues. CDR1 is MNHNS, CDR2 SASEGT, per germline. In nucleotides, the CDR3 is TGTGCCAGCAGCCCAATTAGCGGGGGAGGATACAATGAGCAGTTCTTC. Residues: CASSPISGGGYNEQFF.

V usage is TRBV2 and J usage is TRBJ2-5; the D gene is possibly TRBD2 (6 bases). Trimming left V 3 bases short and J 7 bases short, with 12 bases between. The germline V gene encodes CDR1 SNHLY and CDR2 FYNNEI. The CDR3 sequence is 13 residues long. The DNA for the CDR3 is TGTGCCAGCAGTGAGGTTCGAGCGGGGACCCAGTACTTC. Translation: CASSEVRAGTQYF.

The rearrangement joins TRBV20-1 to TRBJ1-2, with unresolved D. The CDR3 totals 15 residues. Trimming shortened V by 0 bases and J by 4 bases, and 15 bases separated the two germline ends. Germline values: CDR1 DFQATT, CDR2 SNEGSKA (reference sequence). The CDR3 DNA follows: TGCAGTGCTAGAGAAGTGGGGTATTCGACCTATGGCTACACCTTC. This gives the protein CSAREVGYSTYGYTF.

This clonotype was detected only a few times. The chain combines TRBV20-1 with TRBJ1-5; 7 positions match TRBD1. CDR1 is DFQATT and CDR2 is SNEGSKA in the germline V gene (reference sequence). Trimming at V came to 1 base and at J to 2 bases, leaving 2 bases not matched to a gene. The CDR3 is 14 residues long. The CDR3 sequence is CSARGGTGNQPQHF. CDR3 DNA sequence: TGCAGTGCTAGAGGCGGGACAGGCAATCAGCCCCAGCATTTT.

This clonotype was recorded at least ten times. The rearrangement links TRBV7-8 to TRBJ2-7; D call uncertain. CDR1 is SGHVS and CDR2 is FQNEAQ in the germline V gene. The length of the CDR3 is 16 residues. The V and J ends lost 2 bases and 2 bases respectively, with 16 bases between them. In DNA, the CDR3 is TGTGCCAGCAGCTTACGGGCCGCCACGGCAGCCTACGAGCAGTACTTC. Protein sequence: CASSLRAATAAYEQYF.

This clonotype appeared a few times. The chain links TRBV18 to TRBJ1-2, with D maybe TRBD1 (6 bases). This CDR3 has 16 residues. Germline-derived CDR1 and CDR2 are KGHSH and LQKENI. The V and J ends lost 3 bases and 5 bases respectively, with 19 bases between them. The CDR3 DNA follows: TGTGCCAGCTCACCGGATCTGGGGGGCGCAGGATATGGCTACACCTTC. It codes for CASSPDLGGAGYGYTF.

With regard to this clonotype: Sequence at one end of the junction differs from germline and may be a read error. This chain connects TRBV27 to TRBJ1-4; the match to TRBD1 covers 9 bases. The CDR3 is 16 amino acids. Germline V gene data show CDR1 as MNHEY and CDR2 as SMNVEV (reference sequence). The CDR3: CANSLSFTDRGEKLFF. The CDR3 DNA sequence: TGTGCCAACAGTTTATCGTTTACGGACAGGGGTGAAAAACTGTTTTTT.

Ten or more counts support this clonotype. This chain uses TRBV7-2 with TRBJ1-3; TRBD1 aligns across 7 bases. The CDR3 consists of 15 residues. From germline, CDR1 is SGHTA and CDR2 FQGNSA. Trimming at V came to 1 base and at J to 2 bases, leaving 2 bases not matched to a gene. CDR3 in DNA: TGTGCCAGCAGCTTAGGAGGGGGCACTGGAAACACCATATATTTT. Translating gives CASSLGGGTGNTIYF.

This clonotype came up a few times. DNA of the CDR3: TGTGCCAGTAACGACAGACCTAACTATGGCTACACCTTC. Protein: CASNDRPNYGYTF. V usage is TRBV19 and J usage is TRBJ1-2; tentative D call: TRBD1 (5 bases). Germline lookup yields CDR1 LNHDA and CDR2 SQIVND (reference sequence). V shed 7 bases and J shed 0 bases, with 9 bases lying between them. The CDR3 covers 13 residues. The full variable domain, its missing parts supplied by reference TRBV19 and TRBJ1-2, is DGGITQSPKYLFRKEGQNVTLSCEQNLNHDAMYWYRQDPGQGLRLIYYSQIVNDFQKGDIAEGYSVSREKKESFPLTVTSAQKNPTAFYLCASNDRPNYGYTFGSGTRLTVV.

This chain joins TRBV12-3 or TRBV12-4 and TRBJ1-2, with D perhaps matching TRBD1 (6 bases). V lost 4 bases to trimming and J lost 5 bases, with 14 bases between them. The CDR3 extends over 14 amino acids. CDR3 residues: CASSYRVGSYGYTF. The CDR3, as DNA: TGTGCCAGCAGTTACAGGGTGGGATCTTATGGCTACACCTTC.

This clonotype showed up many times. This chain joins TRBV7-2 and TRBJ1-1, with 11 bases aligning to TRBD1. This CDR3 has 13 residues. Trimming removed 1 base from V and 11 bases from J; junction bases left unmatched: 3. The germline gives CDR1 SGHTA, CDR2 FQGNSA. The CDR3 bases are TGTGCCAGCAGCTTAGGGGGACAGGGGGTTGCTTTCTTT. Its translation is CASSLGGQGVAFF. Combining the CDR3 with reference TRBV7-2 and TRBJ1-1 gives the whole variable domain GAGVSQSPSNKVTEKGKDVELRCDPISGHTALYWYRQSLGQGLEFLIYFQGNSAPDKSGLPSDRFSAERTGGSVSTLTIQRTQQEDSAVYLCASSLGGQGVAFFGQGTRLTVV.

This clonotype was counted only a few times. V is TRBV5-1 and J is TRBJ1-1; D remains ambiguous. Germline loops: CDR1 SGHRS, CDR2 YFSETQ. This CDR3 spans 15 amino acids. Trimming shortened V by 2 bases and J by 1 base, and 12 bases separated the two germline ends. CDR3 nucleotide sequence: TGCGCCAGCAGCTTCCAGGAGATGGCGAACACTGAAGCTTTCTTT. Translating it yields CASSFQEMANTEAFF.

This clonotype was found many times. The rearrangement joins TRBV7-2 to TRBJ2-5; 11 bases align to TRBD2. V lost 1 base, J lost 5 bases, and 9 bases stayed unmatched. The CDR3 sequence is 17 residues long. Germline values: CDR1 SGHTA, CDR2 FQGNSA. Here the CDR3 DNA reads TGTGCCAGCAGCTTAGTGTTAGCGGGGGGGCCCTGGGAGACCCAGTACTTC. Residues: CASSLVLAGGPWETQYF.

V is TRBV25-1 and J is TRBJ2-7, with a tentative D call TRBD2 (6 bases). The CDR3 runs to 18 residues. Germline loops: CDR1 MGHDK, CDR2 SYGVNS. V was shortened by 2 bases and J by 6 bases, with 26 bases between the two germline ends. CDR3 nucleotide sequence: TGTGCCAGCAGTGAAAACCCCGCGGCGGGAAAAAGAGTCGGCGAGCAGTACTTC. It encodes CASSENPAAGKRVGEQYF.

The chain carries TRBV20-1 and TRBJ1-6; tentative D call: TRBD1 (5 bases). Germline V lookup: CDR1 DFQATT, CDR2 SNEGSKA (reference sequence). The CDR3 has 15 amino acids. V was pared by 3 bases and J by 7 bases, with 16 bases between. CDR3 protein: CSARVGTSENSPLHF. The CDR3 nucleotides are TGCAGTGCTAGGGTCGGGACGTCTGAGAATTCACCCCTCCACTTT.

The chain combines TRBV5-1 with TRBJ1-5; 11 bases match TRBD1. CDR3 length equals 18 residues. V trimming: 1 base; J trimming: 4 bases; junction bases outside the gene matches: 10. CDR1 SGHRS and CDR2 YFSETQ come from the germline V gene. The DNA for the CDR3 is TGCGCCAGCAGCTTGATGCCCCCGGGACAGGGGGATAATCAGCCCCAGCATTTT. Amino acid sequence: CASSLMPPGQGDNQPQHF.

The chain employs TRBV19 and TRBJ2-3; tentative D call: TRBD2 (5 bases). The V and J ends lost 6 bases and 4 bases respectively, with 14 bases between them. CDR3 length: 14 amino acids. Germline V gives CDR1 LNHDA, CDR2 SQIVND (reference sequence). The CDR3 reads CASSRDPAADTQYF. In DNA, the CDR3 is TGTGCCAGTAGCCGGGATCCCGCCGCAGATACGCAGTATTTT.

The rearrangement joins TRBV20-1 to TRBJ2-5, with D unclear. V dropped 0 bases and J dropped 2 bases, with 7 bases sitting between them. Germline V gene lookup returns CDR1 DFQATT and CDR2 SNEGSKA (reference sequence). This CDR3 comprises 13 residues. CDR3 DNA: TGCAGTGCTAGAGATACGAGACAAGAGACCCAGTACTTC. Its translation: CSARDTRQETQYF.